The rows below give T cell receptor beta chains drawn from one sample of a study of PD-L1 blockade in urothelial cancer. Generated by immunoSEQ multiplex PCR, the TCRdb table keeps only in-frame clones and is missing some. The sample includes 20,000 to 30,000 clones, 70% to 90% seen only once; the top ten take 2.5% to 3.5%. The sequencing used PBMCs, collected around atezolizumab (anti-PD-L1) treatment. These TCRs come from a man aged 50 or older with urothelial cancer. Each CDR3 is given with its conserved first and last residue. Each record gives: V gene, D gene, J gene, CDR3 protein, CDR3 DNA. The D gene is left open where the match is weak.

>TRBV9|TRBD1|TRBJ2-5
CASSTGQGARETQYF
TGTGCCAGCAGCACGGGACAGGGGGCGAGGGAGACCCAGTACTTC
>TRBV7-2|-|TRBJ2-1
CASSFSGRNEQFF
TGTGCCAGCAGCTTTAGCGGACGCAATGAGCAGTTCTTC
>TRBV11-2|-|TRBJ2-5
CASSSLGVAQQETQYF
TGTGCCAGCAGCTCCCTCGGAGTAGCGCAGCAAGAGACCCAGTACTTC
>TRBV2|-|TRBJ1-6
CASSESRAPNSPLHF
TGTGCCAGCAGTGAATCGAGGGCACCTAATTCACCCCTCCACTTT
>TRBV2|TRBD1|TRBJ2-5
CASSRQGIGETQYF
TGTGCCAGCAGTCGACAGGGGATCGGGGAGACCCAGTACTTC
>TRBV7-2|TRBD1|TRBJ1-2
CASSAQGAGYGYTF
TGTGCCAGCAGCGCACAGGGGGCGGGCTATGGCTACACCTTC
>TRBV15|-|TRBJ2-5
CATSRDPKAGTQYF
TGTGCCACCAGCAGAGACCCAAAGGCGGGGACCCAGTACTTC
>TRBV29-1|TRBD1|TRBJ2-1
CSARTGGNEQFF
TGCAGCGCCCGGACAGGGGGCAATGAGCAGTTCTTC
>TRBV13|-|TRBJ2-7
CASSLSYRDSEQYF
TGTGCCAGCAGCCTATCCTACAGGGATTCCGAGCAGTACTTC
>TRBV7-2|TRBD1|TRBJ1-5
CASSLAGGRGLNQPQHF
TGTGCCAGCAGCTTAGCGGGTGGCAGGGGGCTCAATCAGCCCCAGCATTTT
>TRBV21-1|-|TRBJ2-7
CASSKLGQIHEQYF
TGTGCCAGCAGCAAATTGGGACAGATACACGAGCAGTACTTC
>TRBV14|-|TRBJ2-7
CASSRTAHEQYF
TGTGCCAGCAGCAGGACAGCTCATGAGCAGTACTTC
>TRBV2|-|TRBJ2-3
CASSLTSQDTQYF
TGTGCCAGCAGCCTTACTAGCCAAGATACGCAGTATTTT
>TRBV5-1|TRBD1|TRBJ1-1
CASSLTGEDTEAFF
TGCGCCAGCAGTTTGACAGGGGAGGACACTGAAGCTTTCTTT
>TRBV6-6|TRBD2|TRBJ2-5
CASSAIGVAGKETQYF
TGTGCCAGCAGCGCCATTGGGGTAGCGGGGAAAGAGACCCAGTACTTC
>TRBV15|TRBD2|TRBJ2-7
CATSRDLAGDHEQYF
TGTGCCACCAGCAGAGATCTAGCGGGGGACCACGAGCAGTACTTC
>TRBV2|-|TRBJ1-2
CASRERDTRYGYTF
TGTGCCAGCAGAGAAAGGGACACACGGTATGGCTACACCTTC
>TRBV11-2|-|TRBJ2-6
CASRNLKDSGANVLTF
TGTGCCAGCAGGAACCTAAAAGACTCTGGGGCCAACGTCCTGACTTTC
>TRBV5-1|TRBD2|TRBJ2-1
CASSFGTSGVWEQFF
TGCGCCAGCAGCTTTGGGACTAGCGGGGTCTGGGAGCAGTTCTTC
>TRBV1|-|TRBJ2-2
CTSSGTSGHTGELFF
TGCACCAGCAGCGGTACTAGCGGACACACCGGGGAGCTGTTTTTT
>TRBV25-1|TRBD1|TRBJ1-4
CASSDPGGRGPNEKLFF
TGTGCCAGCAGTGACCCGGGCGGGAGGGGGCCAAATGAAAAACTGTTTTTT
>TRBV6-5|TRBD1|TRBJ2-4
CASRQRQGGLNIQYF
TGTGCCAGCAGACAAAGACAGGGGGGATTGAACATTCAGTACTTC
>TRBV10-2|-|TRBJ2-2
CASRMGGGNLNTGELFF
TGCGCCAGCCGGATGGGAGGCGGAAATCTCAACACCGGGGAGCTGTTTTTT
>TRBV2|TRBD2|TRBJ2-1
CASSVSGGAYSEQFF
TGTGCCAGCAGTGTAAGCGGGGGGGCCTATAGTGAGCAGTTCTTC
>TRBV5-1|TRBD2|TRBJ2-5
CASSLNGGVQETQYF
TGCGCCAGCAGCTTGAATGGGGGGGTCCAAGAGACCCAGTACTTC
>TRBV13|TRBD2|TRBJ2-2
CASSDGLAGGYTGELFF
TGTGCCAGCAGCGACGGACTAGCGGGGGGGTACACCGGGGAGCTGTTTTTT
>TRBV7-2|TRBD2|TRBJ2-1
CASSLPLAGVEQFF
TGTGCCAGCAGCTTACCCCTAGCGGGGGTTGAGCAGTTCTTC
>TRBV2|TRBD2|TRBJ2-3
CASTGLAGGIADTQYF
TGTGCCAGCACCGGACTAGCGGGGGGCATCGCAGATACGCAGTATTTT
>TRBV6-6|-|TRBJ1-1
CASRIRTGNTEAFF
TGTGCCAGCAGGATCAGAACAGGGAACACTGAAGCTTTCTTT
>TRBV5-6|TRBD1|TRBJ1-4
CASSRTGVATNEKLFF
TGTGCCAGCAGCCGGACAGGGGTCGCAACTAATGAAAAACTGTTTTTT
>TRBV2|-|TRBJ2-5
CASSADRGGEETQYF
TGTGCCAGCAGTGCCGACCGAGGAGGGGAAGAGACCCAGTACTTC